This TCR beta chain emerged from a study of shared clonotypes between healthy human individuals. Whole-study findings and limits: It was only blood that was sampled, and tissue repertoires likely differ. Rarefaction showed that sequencing of sorted subsets was incomplete (despite large depth). The study found 4.5% to 5% of naive CD4 clonotypes shared across a few donors.

Sequencing used immunoSEQ multiplex PCR; TCRdb keeps in-frame clones, though not all of them. The data hold 950,000 to 1,300,000 clones, with approximately 70% observed a single time. Turning to this clone: Antigen unknown.

Sequencing used memory CD4+ T cells sorted from blood. Subset reported: CD45RA-negative fraction. The sequence came from a man younger than 30 in good health.

The CDR3 is CASSWGPTGELFF. The DNA of the CDR3 is TGTGCCAGCAGTTGGGGTCCCACCGGGGAGCTGTTTTTT. The chain carries TRBV6-5 and TRBJ2-2; no definite D call. Germline V CDR1 and CDR2: MNHEY, SVGAGI. The CDR3 contains 13 residues. V gave up 4 bases and J gave up 4 bases, with 7 bases separating them.